This T cell receptor (beta chain) appears in the sequencing data of a study of T cell responses to AZD1222 COVID-19 vaccine. The CDR3 sequence is 13 residues long. CDR1 and CDR2 from the germline V gene are MDHEN and SYDVKM. V shed 8 bases and J shed 3 bases, with 13 bases lying between them. Libraries were prepared by immunoSEQ multiplex PCR; TCRdb keeps only in-frame clonotypes and omits some of them. The sample records 150,000 or so clones, around nine tenths being singletons. Findings of the study overall: Spike-specific TCR breadth rose after two AZD1222 doses, and depth rose as well.

On this clone itself: The antigen is undetermined.

The chain combines TRBV28 with TRBJ1-2, with a possible D match to TRBD1 (5 bases). Material: peripheral blood, obtained 28 days after the second AZD1222 dose. This sequence was found in an adult who received the AZD1222 COVID-19 vaccine. The CDR3 nucleotides are TGTGCCAGCCGCTACCCGGGGGACTATGGCTACACCTTC. This encodes CASRYPGDYGYTF.